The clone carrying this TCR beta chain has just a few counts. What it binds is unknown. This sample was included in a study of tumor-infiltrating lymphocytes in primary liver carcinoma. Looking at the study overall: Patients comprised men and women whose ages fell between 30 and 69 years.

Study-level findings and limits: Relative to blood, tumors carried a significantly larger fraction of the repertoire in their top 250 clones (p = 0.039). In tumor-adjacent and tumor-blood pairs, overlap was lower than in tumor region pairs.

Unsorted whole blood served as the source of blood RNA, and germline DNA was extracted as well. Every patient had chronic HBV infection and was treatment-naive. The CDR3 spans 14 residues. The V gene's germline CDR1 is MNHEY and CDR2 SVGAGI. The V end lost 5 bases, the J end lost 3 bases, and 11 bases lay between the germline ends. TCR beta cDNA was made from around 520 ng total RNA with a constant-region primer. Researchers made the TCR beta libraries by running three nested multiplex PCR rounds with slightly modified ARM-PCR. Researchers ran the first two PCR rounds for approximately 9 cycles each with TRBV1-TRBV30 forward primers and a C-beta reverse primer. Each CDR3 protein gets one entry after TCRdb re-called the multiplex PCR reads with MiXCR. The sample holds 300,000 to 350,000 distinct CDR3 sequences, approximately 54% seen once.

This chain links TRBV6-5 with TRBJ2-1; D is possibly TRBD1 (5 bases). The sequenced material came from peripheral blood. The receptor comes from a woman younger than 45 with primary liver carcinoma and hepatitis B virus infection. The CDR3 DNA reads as TGTGCCAGCAGTACAGGCTGGGGCTACAATGAGCAGTTCTTC. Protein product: CASSTGWGYNEQFF.